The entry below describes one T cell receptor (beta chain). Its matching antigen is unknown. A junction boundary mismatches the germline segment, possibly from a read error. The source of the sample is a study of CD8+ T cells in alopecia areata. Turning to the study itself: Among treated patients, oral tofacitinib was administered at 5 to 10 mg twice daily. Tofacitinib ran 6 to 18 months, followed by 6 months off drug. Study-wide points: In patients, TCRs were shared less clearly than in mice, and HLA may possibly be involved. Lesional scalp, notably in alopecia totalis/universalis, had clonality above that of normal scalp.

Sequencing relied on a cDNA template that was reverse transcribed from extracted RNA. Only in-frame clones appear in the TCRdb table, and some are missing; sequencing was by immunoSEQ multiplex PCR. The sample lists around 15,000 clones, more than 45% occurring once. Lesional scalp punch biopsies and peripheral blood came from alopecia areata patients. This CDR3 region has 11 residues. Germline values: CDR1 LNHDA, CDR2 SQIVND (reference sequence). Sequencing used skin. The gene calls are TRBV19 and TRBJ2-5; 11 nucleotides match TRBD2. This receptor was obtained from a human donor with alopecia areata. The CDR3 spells CASSMGLAEHF. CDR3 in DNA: TGTGCCAGTAGTATGGGACTAGCGGAGCACTTC.